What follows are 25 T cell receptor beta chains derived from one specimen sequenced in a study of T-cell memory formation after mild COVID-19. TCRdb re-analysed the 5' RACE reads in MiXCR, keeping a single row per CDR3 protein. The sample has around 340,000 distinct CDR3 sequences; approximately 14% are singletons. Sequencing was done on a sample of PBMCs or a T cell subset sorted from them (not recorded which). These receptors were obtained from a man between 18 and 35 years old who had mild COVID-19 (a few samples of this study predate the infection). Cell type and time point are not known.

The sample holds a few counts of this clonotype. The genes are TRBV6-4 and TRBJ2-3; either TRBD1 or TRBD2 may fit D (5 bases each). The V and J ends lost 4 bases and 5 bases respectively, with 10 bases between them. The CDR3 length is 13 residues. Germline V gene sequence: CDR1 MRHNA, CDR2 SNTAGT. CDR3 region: CASSVLGGDTQYF. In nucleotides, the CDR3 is TGTGCCAGCAGTGTGCTTGGGGGAGATACGCAGTATTTT.

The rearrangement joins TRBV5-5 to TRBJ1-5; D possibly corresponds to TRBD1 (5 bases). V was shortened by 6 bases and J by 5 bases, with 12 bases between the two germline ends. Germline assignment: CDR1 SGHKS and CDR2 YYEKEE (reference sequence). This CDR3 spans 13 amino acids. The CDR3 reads CASTPGPDQPQHF. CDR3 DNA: TGTGCCAGCACCCCGGGACCGGATCAGCCCCAGCATTTT.

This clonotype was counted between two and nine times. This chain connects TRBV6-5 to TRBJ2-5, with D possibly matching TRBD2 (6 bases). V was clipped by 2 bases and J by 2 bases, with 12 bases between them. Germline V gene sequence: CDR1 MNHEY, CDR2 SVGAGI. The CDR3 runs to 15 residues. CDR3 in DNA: TGTGCCAGCAGTTACAACGGGGGATGGCAAGAGACCCAGTACTTC. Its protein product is CASSYNGGWQETQYF.

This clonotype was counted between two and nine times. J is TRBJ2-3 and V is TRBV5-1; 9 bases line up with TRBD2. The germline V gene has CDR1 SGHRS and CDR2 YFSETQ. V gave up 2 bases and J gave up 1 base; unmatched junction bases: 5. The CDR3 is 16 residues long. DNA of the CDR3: TGCGCCAGCAGCTTTGGCGGGGGGGCTGGCACAGATACGCAGTATTTT. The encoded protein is CASSFGGGAGTDTQYF.

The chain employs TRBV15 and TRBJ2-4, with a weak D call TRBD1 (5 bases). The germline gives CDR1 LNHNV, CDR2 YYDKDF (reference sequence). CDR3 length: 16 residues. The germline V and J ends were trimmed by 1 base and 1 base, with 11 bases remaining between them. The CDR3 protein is CATSRGRVEAKNIQYF. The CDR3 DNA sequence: TGTGCCACCAGCAGAGGCAGGGTCGAGGCCAAAAACATTCAGTACTTC.

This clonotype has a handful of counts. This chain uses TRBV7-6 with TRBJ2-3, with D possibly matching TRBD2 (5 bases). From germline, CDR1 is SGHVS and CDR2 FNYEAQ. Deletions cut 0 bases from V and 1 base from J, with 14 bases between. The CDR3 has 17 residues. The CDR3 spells CASSLAWRQRGTDTQYF. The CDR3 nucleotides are TGTGCCAGCAGCTTAGCTTGGAGGCAGAGGGGCACAGATACGCAGTATTTT.

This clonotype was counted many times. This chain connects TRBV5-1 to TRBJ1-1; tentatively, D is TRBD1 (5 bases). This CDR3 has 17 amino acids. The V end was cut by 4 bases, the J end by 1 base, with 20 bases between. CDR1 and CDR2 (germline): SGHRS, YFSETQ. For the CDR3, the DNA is TGCGCCAGCAGCGTGGGACTCACCCCTGAGGGGAACACTGAAGCTTTCTTT. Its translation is CASSVGLTPEGNTEAFF. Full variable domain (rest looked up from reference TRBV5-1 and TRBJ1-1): KAGVTQTPRYLIKTRGQQVTLSCSPISGHRSVSWYQQTPGQGLQFLFEYFSETQRNKGNFPGRFSGRQFSNSRSEMNVSTLELGDSALYLCASSVGLTPEGNTEAFFGQGTRLTVV.

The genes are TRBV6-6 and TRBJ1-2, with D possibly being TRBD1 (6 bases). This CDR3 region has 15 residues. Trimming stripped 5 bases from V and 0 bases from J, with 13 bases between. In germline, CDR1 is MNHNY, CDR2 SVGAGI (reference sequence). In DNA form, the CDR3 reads TGTGCCAGCAGTGCCGCGGGGGGCACTAACTATGGCTACACCTTC. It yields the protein CASSAAGGTNYGYTF.

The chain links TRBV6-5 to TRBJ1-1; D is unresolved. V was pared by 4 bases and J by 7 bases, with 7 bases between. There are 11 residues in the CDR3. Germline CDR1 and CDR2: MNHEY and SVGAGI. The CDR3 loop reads CASSLQNEAFF. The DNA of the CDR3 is TGTGCCAGCAGTTTGCAGAATGAAGCTTTCTTT.

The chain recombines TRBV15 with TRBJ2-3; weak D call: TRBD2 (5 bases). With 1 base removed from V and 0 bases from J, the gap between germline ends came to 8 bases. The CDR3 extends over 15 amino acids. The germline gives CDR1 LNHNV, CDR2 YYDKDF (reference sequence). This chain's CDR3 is CATSRGRGSTDTQYF. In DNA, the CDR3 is TGTGCCACCAGCAGAGGCCGGGGTAGCACAGATACGCAGTATTTT.

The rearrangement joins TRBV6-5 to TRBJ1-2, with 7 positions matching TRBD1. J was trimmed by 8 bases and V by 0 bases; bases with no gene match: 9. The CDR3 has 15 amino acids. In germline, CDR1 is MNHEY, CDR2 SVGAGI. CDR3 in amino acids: CASSYSSRGLFGYTF. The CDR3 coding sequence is TGTGCCAGCAGTTACTCAAGTAGGGGGCTATTCGGCTACACCTTC.

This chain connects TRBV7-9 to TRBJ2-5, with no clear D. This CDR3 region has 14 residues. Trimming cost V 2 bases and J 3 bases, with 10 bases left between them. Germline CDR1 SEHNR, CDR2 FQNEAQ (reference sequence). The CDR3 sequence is CASSLLVYEETQYF. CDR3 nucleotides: TGTGCCAGCAGCTTATTGGTCTACGAAGAGACCCAGTACTTC.

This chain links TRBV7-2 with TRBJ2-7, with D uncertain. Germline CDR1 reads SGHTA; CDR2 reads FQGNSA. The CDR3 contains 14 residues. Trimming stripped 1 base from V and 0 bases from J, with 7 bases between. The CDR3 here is CASSLVSSSYEQYV. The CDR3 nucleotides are TGTGCCAGCAGCTTAGTTTCGAGCTCCTACGAGCAGTACGTC.

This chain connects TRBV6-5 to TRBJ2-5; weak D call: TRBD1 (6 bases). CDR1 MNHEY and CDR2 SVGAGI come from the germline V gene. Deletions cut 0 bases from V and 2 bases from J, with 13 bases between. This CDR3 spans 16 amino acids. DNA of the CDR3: TGTGCCAGCAGTTACTCCATGATAAGGGGGCAAGAGACCCAGTACTTC. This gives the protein CASSYSMIRGQETQYF.

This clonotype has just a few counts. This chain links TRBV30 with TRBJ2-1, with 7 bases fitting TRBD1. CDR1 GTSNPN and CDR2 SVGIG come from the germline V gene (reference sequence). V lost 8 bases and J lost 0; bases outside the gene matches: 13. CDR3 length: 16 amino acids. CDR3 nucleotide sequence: TGTGCCCGGGGAGTAGGGGGCTTAAGCTCCTACAATGAGCAGTTCTTC. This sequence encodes CARGVGGLSSYNEQFF.

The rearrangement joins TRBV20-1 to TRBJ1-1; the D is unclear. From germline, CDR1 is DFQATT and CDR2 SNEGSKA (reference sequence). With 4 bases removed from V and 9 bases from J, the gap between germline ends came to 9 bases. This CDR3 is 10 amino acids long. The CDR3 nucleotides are TGCAGTGCTACGATGGATAAAGCTTTCTTT. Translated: CSATMDKAFF.

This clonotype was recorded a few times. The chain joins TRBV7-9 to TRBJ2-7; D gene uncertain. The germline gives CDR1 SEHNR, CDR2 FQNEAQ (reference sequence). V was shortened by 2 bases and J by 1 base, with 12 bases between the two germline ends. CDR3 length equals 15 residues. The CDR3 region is CASSLSFGLSYEQYV. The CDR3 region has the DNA TGTGCCAGCAGCTTATCGTTTGGGCTATCCTACGAGCAGTACGTC.

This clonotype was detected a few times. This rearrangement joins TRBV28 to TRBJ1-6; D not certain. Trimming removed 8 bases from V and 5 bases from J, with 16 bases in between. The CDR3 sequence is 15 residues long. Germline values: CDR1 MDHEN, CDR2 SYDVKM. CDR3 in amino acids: CASRRPTAHNSPLHF. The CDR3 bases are TGTGCCAGCCGCCGCCCCACAGCTCATAATTCACCCCTCCACTTT.

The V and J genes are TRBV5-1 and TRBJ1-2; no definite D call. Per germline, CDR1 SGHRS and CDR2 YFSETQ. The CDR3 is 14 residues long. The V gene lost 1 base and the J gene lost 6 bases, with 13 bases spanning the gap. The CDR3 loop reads CASSLLDTAHGYTF. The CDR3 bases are TGCGCCAGCAGCTTGTTAGACACGGCCCATGGCTACACCTTC. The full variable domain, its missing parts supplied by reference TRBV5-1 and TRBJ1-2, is KAGVTQTPRYLIKTRGQQVTLSCSPISGHRSVSWYQQTPGQGLQFLFEYFSETQRNKGNFPGRFSGRQFSNSRSEMNVSTLELGDSALYLCASSLLDTAHGYTFGSGTRLTVV.

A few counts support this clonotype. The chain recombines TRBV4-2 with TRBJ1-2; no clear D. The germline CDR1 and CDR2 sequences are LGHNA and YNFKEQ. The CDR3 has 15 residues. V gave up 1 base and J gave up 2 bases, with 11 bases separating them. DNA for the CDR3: TGTGCCAGCAGCCAAGTTGGCGGGAAAAACTATGGCTACACCTTC. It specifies CASSQVGGKNYGYTF.

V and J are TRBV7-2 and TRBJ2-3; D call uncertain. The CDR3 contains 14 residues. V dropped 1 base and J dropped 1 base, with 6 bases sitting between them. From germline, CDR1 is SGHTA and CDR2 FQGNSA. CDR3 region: CASSLELGTDTQYF. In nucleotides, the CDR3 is TGTGCCAGCAGCTTAGAATTAGGCACAGATACGCAGTATTTT.

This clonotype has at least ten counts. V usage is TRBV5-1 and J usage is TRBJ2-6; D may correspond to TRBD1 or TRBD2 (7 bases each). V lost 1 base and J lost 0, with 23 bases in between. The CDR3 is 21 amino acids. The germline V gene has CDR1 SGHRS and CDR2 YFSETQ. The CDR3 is CASSLLGGGGNVYSGANVLTF. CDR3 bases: TGCGCCAGCAGCTTGCTGGGGGGAGGGGGCAACGTCTACTCTGGGGCCAACGTCCTGACTTTC.

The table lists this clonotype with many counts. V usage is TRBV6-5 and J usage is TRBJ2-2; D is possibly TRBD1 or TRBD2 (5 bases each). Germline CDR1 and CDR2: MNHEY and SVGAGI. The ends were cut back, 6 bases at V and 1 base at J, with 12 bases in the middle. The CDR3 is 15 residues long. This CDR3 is CASSYRRLNTGELFF. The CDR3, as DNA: TGTGCCAGCAGCTACAGGAGGCTGAACACCGGGGAGCTGTTTTTT.

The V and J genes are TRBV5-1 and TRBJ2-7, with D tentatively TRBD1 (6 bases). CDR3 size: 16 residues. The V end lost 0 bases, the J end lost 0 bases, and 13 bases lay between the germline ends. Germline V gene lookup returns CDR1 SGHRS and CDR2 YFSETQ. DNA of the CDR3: TGCGCCAGCAGCTTGGGAGAAGCGGACAGCTCCTACGAGCAGTACTTC. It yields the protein CASSLGEADSSYEQYF. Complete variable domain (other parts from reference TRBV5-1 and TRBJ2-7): KAGVTQTPRYLIKTRGQQVTLSCSPISGHRSVSWYQQTPGQGLQFLFEYFSETQRNKGNFPGRFSGRQFSNSRSEMNVSTLELGDSALYLCASSLGEADSSYEQYFGPGTRLTVT.

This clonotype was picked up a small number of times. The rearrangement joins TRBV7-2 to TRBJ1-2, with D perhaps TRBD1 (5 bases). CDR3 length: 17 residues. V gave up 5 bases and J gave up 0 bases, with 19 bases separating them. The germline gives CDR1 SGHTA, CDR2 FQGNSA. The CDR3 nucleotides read TGTGCCAGCAGCCCCGTTGGGGGATACGACTCTAACTATGGCTACACCTTC. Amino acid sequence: CASSPVGGYDSNYGYTF.